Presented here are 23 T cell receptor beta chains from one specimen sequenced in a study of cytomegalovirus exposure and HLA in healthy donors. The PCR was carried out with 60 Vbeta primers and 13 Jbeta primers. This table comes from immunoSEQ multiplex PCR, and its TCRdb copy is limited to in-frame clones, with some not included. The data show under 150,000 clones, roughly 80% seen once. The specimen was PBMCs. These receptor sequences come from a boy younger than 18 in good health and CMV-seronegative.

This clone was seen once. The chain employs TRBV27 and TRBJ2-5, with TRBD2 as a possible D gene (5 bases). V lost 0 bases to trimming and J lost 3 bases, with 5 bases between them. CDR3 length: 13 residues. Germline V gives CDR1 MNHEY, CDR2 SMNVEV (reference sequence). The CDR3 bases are TGTGCCAGCAGTTTATCCGGGGAAGAGACCCAGTACTTC. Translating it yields CASSLSGEETQYF.

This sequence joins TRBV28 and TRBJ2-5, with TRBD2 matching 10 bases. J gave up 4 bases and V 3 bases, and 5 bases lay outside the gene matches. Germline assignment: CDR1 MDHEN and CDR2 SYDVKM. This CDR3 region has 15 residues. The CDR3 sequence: CASSFLAGVGETQYF. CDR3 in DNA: TGTGCCAGCAGTTTCCTAGCGGGAGTCGGAGAGACCCAGTACTTC.

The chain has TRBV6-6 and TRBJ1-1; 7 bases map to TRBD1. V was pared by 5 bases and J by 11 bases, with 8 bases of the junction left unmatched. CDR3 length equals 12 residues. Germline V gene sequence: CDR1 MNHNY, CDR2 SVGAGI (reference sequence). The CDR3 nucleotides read TGTGCCAGCAGTCGCCTTGGACAGGCGGCTTTCTTT. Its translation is CASSRLGQAAFF.

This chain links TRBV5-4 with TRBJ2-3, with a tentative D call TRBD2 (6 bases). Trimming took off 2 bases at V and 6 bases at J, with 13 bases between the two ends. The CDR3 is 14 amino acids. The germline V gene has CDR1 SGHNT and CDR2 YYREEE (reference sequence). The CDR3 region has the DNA TGTGCCAGCAGCTTAGGAGGGGTGGGGGATACGCAGTATTTT. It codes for CASSLGGVGDTQYF.

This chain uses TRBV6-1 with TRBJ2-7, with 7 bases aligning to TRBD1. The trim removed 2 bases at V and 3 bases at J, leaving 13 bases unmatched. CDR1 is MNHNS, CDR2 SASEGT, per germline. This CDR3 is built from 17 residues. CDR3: CASSEKGARGSSYEQYF. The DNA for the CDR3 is TGTGCCAGCAGTGAAAAGGGGGCAAGAGGGTCAAGCTACGAGCAGTACTTC.

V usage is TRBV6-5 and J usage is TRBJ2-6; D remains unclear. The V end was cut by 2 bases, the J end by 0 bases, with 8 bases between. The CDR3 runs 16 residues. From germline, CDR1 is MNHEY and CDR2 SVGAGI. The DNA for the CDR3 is TGTGCCAGCAGTTACGTTAGAAGCTCTGGGGCCAACGTCCTGACTTTC. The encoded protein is CASSYVRSSGANVLTF.

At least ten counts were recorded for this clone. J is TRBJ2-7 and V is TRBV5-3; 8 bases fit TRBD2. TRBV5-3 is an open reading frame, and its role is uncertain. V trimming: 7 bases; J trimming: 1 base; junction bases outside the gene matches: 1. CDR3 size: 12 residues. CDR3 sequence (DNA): TGTGCCAGAGCGGGGGGTTCCTACGAGCAGTACTTC. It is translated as CARAGGSYEQYF.

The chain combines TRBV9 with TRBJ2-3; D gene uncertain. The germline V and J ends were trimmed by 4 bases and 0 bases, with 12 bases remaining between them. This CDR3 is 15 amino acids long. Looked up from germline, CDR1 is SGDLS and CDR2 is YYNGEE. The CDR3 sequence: CASSPDTSSTDTQYF. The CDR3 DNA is TGTGCCAGCAGCCCAGACACCTCTAGCACAGATACGCAGTATTTT.

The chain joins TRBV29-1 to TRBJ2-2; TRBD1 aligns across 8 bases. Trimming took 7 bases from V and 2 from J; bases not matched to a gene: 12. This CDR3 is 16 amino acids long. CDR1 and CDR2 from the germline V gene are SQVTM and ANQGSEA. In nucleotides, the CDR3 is TGCAGCGAATCAAGGAGGGACAGGAGAAACACCGGGGAGCTGTTTTTT. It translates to CSESRRDRRNTGELFF.

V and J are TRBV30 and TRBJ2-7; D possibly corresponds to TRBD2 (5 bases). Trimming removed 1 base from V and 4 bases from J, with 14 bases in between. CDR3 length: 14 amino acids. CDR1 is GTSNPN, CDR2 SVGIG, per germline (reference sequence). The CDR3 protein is CAWSAWARRYEQYF. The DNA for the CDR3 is TGTGCCTGGAGTGCCTGGGCGAGGAGGTACGAGCAGTACTTC.

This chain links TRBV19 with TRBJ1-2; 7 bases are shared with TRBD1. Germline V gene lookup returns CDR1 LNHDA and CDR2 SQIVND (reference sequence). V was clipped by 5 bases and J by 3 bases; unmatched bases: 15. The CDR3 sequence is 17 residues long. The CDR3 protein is CASSFPGQNTLYYGYTF. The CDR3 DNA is TGTGCCAGTAGTTTCCCGGGACAGAACACCTTATACTATGGCTACACCTTC.

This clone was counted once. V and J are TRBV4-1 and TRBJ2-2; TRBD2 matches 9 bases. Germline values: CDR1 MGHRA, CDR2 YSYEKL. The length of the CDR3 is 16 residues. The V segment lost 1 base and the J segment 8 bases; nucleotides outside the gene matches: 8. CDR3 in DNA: TGCGCCAGCAGCCAAGTGACTAGCGGAGCAGGGGGGGAGCTGTTTTTT. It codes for CASSQVTSGAGGELFF.

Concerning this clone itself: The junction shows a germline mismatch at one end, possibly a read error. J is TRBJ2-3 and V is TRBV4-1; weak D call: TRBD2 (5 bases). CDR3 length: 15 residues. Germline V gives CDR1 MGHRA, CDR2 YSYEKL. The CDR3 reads CASSEEGSHTDTQYF. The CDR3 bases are TGCGCCAGCAGCGAAGAGGGCAGTCACACAGATACGCAGTATTTT.

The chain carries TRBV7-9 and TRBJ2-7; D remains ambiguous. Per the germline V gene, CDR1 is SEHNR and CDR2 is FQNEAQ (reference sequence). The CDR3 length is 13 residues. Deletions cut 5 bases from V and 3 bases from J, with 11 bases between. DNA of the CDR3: TGTGCCAGCAGCCCCCGGGTAGACTACGAGCAGTACTTC. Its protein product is CASSPRVDYEQYF.

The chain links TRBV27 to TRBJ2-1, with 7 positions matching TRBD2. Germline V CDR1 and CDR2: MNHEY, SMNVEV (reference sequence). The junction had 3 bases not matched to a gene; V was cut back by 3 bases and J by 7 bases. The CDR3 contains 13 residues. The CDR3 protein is CASSFPGGNEQFF. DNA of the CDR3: TGTGCCAGCAGTTTCCCGGGGGGAAATGAGCAGTTCTTC.

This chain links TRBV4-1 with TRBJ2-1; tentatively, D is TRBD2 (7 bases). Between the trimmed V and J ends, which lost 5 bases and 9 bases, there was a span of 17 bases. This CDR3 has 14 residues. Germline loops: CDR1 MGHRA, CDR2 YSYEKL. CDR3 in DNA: TGCGCCAGCAGCTCGGTCGGGGGGCTCGGTGAGCAGTTCTTC. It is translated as CASSSVGGLGEQFF.

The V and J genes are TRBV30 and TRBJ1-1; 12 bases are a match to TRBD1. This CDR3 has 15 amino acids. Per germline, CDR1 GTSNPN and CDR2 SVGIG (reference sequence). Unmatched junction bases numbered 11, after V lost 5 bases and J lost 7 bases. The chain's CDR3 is CAWHRIGTGGGEAFF. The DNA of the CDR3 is TGTGCCTGGCACCGGATAGGGACAGGGGGCGGTGAAGCTTTCTTT.

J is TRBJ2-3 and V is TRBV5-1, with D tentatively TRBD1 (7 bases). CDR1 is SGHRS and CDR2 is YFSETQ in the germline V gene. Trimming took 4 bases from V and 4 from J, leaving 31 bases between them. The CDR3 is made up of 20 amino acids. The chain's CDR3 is CASSQGVRAEFTWRADTQYF. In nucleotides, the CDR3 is TGCGCCAGCAGCCAGGGGGTGAGAGCGGAGTTTACTTGGAGGGCAGATACGCAGTATTTT.

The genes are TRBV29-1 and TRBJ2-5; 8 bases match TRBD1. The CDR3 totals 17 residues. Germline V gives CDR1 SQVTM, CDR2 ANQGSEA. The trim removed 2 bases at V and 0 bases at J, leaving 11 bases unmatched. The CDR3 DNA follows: TGCAGCGTTGAATGGGGCGCGACAGGGGCGTACCAAGAGACCCAGTACTTC. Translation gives CSVEWGATGAYQETQYF.

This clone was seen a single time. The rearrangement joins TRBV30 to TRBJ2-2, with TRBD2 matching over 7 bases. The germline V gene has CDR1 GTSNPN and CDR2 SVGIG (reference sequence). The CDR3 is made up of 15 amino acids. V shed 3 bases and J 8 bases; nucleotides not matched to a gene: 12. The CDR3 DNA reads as TGTGCCTGGAGGGGAGGGCAGGGTGAAGGAGGGGAGCTGTTTTTT. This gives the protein CAWRGGQGEGGELFF.

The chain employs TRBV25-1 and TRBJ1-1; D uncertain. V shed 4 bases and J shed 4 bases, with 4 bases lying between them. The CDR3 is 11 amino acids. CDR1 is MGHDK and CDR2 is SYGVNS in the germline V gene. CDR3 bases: TGTGCCAGCAGTGGAGTCACTGAAGCTTTCTTT. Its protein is CASSGVTEAFF.

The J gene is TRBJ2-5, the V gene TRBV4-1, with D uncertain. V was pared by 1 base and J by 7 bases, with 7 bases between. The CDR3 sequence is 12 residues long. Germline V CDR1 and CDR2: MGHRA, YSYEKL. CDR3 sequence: CASSQGPGTQYF. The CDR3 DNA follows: TGCGCCAGCAGCCAAGGGCCAGGGACCCAGTACTTC.

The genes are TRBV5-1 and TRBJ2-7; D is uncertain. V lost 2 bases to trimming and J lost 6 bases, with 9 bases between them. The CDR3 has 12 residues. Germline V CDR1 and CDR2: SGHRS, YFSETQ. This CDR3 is CASSFGPGEQYF. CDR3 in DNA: TGCGCCAGCAGCTTTGGCCCGGGCGAGCAGTACTTC.